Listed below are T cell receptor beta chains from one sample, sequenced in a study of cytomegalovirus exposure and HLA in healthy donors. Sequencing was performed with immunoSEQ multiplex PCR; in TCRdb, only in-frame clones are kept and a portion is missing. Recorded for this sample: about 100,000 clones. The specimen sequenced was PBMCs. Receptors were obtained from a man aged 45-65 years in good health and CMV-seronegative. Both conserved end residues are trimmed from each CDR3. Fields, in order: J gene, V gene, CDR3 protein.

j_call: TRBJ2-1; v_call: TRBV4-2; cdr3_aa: ASSQDAARGVTEQF
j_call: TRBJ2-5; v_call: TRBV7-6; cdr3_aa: ASSPGSQETQY
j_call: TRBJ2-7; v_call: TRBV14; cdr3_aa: ASSQSGQGWYEQY
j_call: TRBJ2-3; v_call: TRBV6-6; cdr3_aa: ASSWAGRNTQY
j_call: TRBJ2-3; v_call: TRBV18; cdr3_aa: ASSPGGSLQDTQY
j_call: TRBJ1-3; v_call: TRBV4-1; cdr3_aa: ASSQTESRDSGNTIY
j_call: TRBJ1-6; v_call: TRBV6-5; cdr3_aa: ASRRFEQSSLH
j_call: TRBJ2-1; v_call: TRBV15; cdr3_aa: ATSRARYLEQF
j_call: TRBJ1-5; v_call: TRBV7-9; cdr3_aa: ASSSDSSNQPQH
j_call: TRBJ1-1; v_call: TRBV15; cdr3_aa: ATSRLSGGTEAF
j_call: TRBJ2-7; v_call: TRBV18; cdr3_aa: ASSPVSGQGAYEQY
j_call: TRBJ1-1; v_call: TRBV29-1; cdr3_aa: SVETGDKNTEAF
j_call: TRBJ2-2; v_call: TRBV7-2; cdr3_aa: ASSLGGPLSTGELF
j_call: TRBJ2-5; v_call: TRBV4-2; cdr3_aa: ASSQEGTIEETQY
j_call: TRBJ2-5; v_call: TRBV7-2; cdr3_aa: ASSLVGAPQETQY
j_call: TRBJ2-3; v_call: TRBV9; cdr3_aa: ASSVRQADTQY
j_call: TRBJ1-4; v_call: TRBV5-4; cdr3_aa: ASHNKGQINEKLF
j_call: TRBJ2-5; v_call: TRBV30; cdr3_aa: AWSVPRGTQY
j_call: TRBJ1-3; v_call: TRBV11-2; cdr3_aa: ASSRGQGSGNTIY
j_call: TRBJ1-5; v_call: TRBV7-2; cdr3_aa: ASSYYFGQPQH
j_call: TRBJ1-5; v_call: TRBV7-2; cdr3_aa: ASSRQGQEGNQPQH
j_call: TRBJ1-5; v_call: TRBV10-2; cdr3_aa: ASRPGGSNQPQH
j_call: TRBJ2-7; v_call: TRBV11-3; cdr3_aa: ASSRGQGGEQY
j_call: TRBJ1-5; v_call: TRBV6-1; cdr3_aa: ASSENEGTQPQH
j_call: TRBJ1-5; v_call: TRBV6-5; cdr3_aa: ASSLEGGINQPQH
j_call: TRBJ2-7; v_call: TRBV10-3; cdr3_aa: AIRPGTVSFGEQY
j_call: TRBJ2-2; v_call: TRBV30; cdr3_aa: AWSINPGTANTGELF
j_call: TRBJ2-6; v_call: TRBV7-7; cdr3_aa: ATLSGANVLT
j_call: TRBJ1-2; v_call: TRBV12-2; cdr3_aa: ASPKIEQAPSYGYT
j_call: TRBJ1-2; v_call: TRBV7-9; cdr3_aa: ASSLARGGDYGYT
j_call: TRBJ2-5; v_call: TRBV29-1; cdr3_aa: SVVGTAQETQY
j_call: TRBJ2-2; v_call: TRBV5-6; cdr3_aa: ASSSPGTGWFDTGELF
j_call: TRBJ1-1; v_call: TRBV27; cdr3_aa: ASSLSRGTEAF
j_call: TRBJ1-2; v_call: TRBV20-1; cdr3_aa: SALRAGGYT
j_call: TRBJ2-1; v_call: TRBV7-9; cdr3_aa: ASSRYLAGGPHEQF
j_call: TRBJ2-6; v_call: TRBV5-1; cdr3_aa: ASSLGDSLSPGANVLT
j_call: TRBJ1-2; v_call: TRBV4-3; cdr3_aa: ASSQVHAVPTYGYT
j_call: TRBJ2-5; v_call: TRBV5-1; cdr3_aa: ASSPIPAETQY
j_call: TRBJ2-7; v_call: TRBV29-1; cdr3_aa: SVRQSSYEQY
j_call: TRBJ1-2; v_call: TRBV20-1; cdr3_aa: SALRSGGYT
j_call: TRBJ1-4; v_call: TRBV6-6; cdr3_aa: ASRSGTSNEKLF
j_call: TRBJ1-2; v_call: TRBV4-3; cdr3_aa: ASSQKGGAVDNYGYT
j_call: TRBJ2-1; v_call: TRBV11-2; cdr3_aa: ASSSNRATGGDYNEQF
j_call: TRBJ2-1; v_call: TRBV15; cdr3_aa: ATSRERLVNEQF
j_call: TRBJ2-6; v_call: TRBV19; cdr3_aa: ASSRTGGLSGANVLT
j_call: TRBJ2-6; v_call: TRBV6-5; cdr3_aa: ASSPSSGANVLT
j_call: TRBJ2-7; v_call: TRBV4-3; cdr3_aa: ASSPRDSRAYEQY
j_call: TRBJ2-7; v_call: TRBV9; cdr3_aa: ASSPRGTSGNERY